This TCR beta chain emerged from a study of T cells in Graves' hyperthyroidism and ophthalmopathy. Patients with uncontrolled infections, other autoimmune diseases, pregnancy or lactation were excluded. This clonotype was recorded a few times. RNA transcripts served as the template for amplifying TCR beta CDR3 regions. When the TCR CDR3 underwent first-round RT-PCR, the HTBI primer set was used. TCRdb re-derived calls from the multiplex PCR reads in MiXCR, one entry per CDR3 protein. The table includes 450,000 to 600,000 distinct CDR3 sequences, around 15% detected once. Sample: blood. The TCR comes from a woman in her thirties or forties with Graves' hyperthyroidism.

Here the CDR3 DNA reads TGTGCCAGCAGCTTAGATTCAGGGAGTAGCACTGAAGCTTTCTTT. Residues: CASSLDSGSSTEAFF. The chain uses TRBV7-9 and TRBJ1-1; maybe TRBD1 (5 bases). Germline CDR1 SEHNR, CDR2 FQNEAQ (reference sequence). V was cut by 1 base and J by 4 bases, with 13 bases left in between. This CDR3 has 15 amino acids.